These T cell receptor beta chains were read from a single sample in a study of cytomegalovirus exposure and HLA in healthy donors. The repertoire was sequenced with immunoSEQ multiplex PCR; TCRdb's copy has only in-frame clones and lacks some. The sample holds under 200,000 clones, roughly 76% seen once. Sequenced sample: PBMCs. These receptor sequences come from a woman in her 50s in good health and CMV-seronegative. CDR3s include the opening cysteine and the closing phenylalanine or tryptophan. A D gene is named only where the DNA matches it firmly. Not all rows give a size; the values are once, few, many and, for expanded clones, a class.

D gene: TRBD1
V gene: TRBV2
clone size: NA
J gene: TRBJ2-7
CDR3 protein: CASRRQGSGVNEQYF
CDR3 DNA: TGTGCCAGCAGGAGACAGGGGTCGGGGGTGAACGAGCAGTACTTC

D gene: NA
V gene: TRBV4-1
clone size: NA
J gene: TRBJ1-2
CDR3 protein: CASSSSQGLNYGYTF
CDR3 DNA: TGCGCCAGCAGCTCCTCCCAGGGGCTAAACTATGGCTACACCTTC

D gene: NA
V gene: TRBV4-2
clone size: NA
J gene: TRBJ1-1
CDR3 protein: CASSRGSEAFF
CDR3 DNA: TGTGCCAGCAGCAGGGGCTCTGAAGCTTTCTTT

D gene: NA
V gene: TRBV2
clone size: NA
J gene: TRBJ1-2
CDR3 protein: CASSPENYGYTF
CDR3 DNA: TGTGCCAGCAGTCCAGAAAACTATGGCTACACCTTC

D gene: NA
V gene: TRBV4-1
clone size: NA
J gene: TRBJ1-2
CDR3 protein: CASSPTGGADYYGYTF
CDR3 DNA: TGCGCCAGCAGCCCCACCGGAGGGGCGGATTACTATGGCTACACCTTC

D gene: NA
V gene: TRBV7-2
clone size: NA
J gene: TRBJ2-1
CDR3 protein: CASSLGGGLFGGNEQFF
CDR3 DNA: TGTGCCAGCAGCTTAGGGGGCGGCCTCTTCGGGGGCAATGAGCAGTTCTTC

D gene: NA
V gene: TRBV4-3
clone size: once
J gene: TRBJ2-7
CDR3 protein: CASSQDQLGAHYEQYF
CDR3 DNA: TGCGCCAGCAGCCAAGATCAGTTGGGAGCGCACTACGAGCAGTACTTC

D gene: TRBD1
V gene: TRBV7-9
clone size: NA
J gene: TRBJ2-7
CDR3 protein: CASTLDAPGQSYEQYF
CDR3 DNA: TGTGCCAGCACCCTAGACGCACCGGGACAGTCCTACGAGCAGTACTTC

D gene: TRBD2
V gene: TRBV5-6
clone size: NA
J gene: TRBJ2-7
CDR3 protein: CASSSGLALYEQYF
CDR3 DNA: TGTGCCAGCAGCTCGGGACTAGCGCTATACGAGCAGTACTTC

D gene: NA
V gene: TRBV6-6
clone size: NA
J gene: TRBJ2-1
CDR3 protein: CASRQNKEQFF
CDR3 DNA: TGTGCCAGCAGACAAAACAAGGAGCAGTTCTTC

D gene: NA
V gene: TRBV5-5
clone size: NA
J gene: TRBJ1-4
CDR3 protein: CASSLNPTGNSIEKLFF
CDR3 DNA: TGTGCCAGCAGCCTAAACCCGACAGGAAATAGTATTGAAAAACTGTTTTTT

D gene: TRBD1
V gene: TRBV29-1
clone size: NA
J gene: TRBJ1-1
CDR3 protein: CSVPTQGEVAEAFF
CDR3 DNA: TGCAGCGTTCCTACTCAGGGGGAGGTAGCTGAAGCTTTCTTT

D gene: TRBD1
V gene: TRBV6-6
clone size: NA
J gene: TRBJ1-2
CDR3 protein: CASRGQELNYGYTF
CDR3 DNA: TGTGCCAGCAGGGGACAGGAGCTTAACTATGGCTACACCTTC

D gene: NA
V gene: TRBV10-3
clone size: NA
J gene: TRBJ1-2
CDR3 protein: CAISESDIAFGYTF
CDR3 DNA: TGTGCCATCAGTGAGTCCGACATCGCCTTTGGCTACACCTTC

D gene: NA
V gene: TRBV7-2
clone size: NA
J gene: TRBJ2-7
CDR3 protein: CASTPPVEGHEQYF
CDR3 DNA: TGTGCCAGCACCCCCCCTGTGGAGGGCCACGAGCAGTACTTC

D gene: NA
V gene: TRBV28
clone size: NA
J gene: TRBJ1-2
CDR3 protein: CASSLFTGYGYTF
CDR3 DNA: TGTGCCAGCAGTTTATTCACAGGCTATGGCTACACCTTC

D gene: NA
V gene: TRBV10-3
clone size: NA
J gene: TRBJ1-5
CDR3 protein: CAISESADQPQHF
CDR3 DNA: TGTGCCATCAGTGAGTCGGCGGATCAGCCCCAGCATTTT

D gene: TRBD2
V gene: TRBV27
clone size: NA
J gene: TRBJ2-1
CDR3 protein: CASSPGLAGGLWEQFF
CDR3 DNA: TGTGCCAGCAGTCCCGGACTAGCGGGGGGGCTTTGGGAGCAGTTCTTC

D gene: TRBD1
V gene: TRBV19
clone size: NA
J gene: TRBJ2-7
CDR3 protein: CASSPGTGAYEQYF
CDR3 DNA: TGTGCCAGTAGTCCCGGGACAGGAGCCTACGAGCAGTACTTC

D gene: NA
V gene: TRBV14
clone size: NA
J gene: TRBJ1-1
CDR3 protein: CASSQIILNTEAFF
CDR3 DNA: TGTGCCAGCAGCCAAATAATTTTGAACACTGAAGCTTTCTTT

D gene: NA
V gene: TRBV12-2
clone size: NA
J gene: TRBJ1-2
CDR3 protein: CASRRGQALSCYTF
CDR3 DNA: TGTGCAAGTCGCCGGGGACAGGCCCTGAGTTGCTACACCTTC

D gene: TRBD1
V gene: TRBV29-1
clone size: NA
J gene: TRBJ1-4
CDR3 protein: CSVSGQGWGEKLFF
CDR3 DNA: TGCAGCGTTTCCGGACAGGGGTGGGGTGAAAAACTGTTTTTT

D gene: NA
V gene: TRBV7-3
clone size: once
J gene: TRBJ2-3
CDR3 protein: CASSLEGGTDTQYF
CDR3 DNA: TGTGCCAGCAGCTTAGAGGGGGGCACAGATACGCAGTATTTT

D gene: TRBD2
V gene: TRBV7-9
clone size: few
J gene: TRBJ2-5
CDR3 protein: CSSTIGGALKAQYF
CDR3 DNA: TGTTCCAGCACCATCGGGGGGGCCTTAAAGGCCCAGTACTTC

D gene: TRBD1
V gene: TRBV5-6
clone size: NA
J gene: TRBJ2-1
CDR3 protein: CASSRDRGLGNEQFF
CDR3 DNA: TGTGCCAGCAGTCGGGACAGGGGGCTGGGCAATGAGCAGTTCTTC

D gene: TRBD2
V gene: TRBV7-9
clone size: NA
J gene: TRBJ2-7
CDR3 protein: CASSLDPSGRASYEQYF
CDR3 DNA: TGTGCCAGCAGCTTAGACCCTAGCGGGAGGGCGTCCTACGAGCAGTACTTC

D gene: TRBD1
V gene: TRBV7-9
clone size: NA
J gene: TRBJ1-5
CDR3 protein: CASSPGTVNQPQHF
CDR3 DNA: TGTGCCAGCAGCCCGGGGACAGTCAATCAGCCCCAGCATTTT

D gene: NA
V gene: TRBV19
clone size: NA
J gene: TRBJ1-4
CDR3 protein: CASSISAGGSEKLFF
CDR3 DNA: TGTGCCAGTAGTATCTCCGCGGGGGGGAGTGAAAAACTGTTTTTT

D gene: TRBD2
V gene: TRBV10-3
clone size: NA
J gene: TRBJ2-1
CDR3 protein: CAISDLLAASSYNEQFF
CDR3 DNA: TGTGCCATCAGTGACCTACTAGCGGCGAGCTCCTACAATGAGCAGTTCTTC

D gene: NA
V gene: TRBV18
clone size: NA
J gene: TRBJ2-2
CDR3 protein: CASSPIQGASTGELFF
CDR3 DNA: TGTGCCAGCTCACCAATCCAAGGGGCTAGTACCGGGGAGCTGTTTTTT

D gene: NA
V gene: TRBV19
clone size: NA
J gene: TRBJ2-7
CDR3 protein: CASNSPGIGYEQYF
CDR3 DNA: TGTGCCAGTAATTCCCCAGGGATCGGTTACGAGCAGTACTTC

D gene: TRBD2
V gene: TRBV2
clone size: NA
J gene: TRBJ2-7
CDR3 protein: CASSVLAGMVYEQYF
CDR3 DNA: TGTGCCAGCAGTGTCCTAGCGGGGATGGTGTACGAGCAGTACTTC

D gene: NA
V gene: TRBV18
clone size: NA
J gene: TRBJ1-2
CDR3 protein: CASSPGSPGYGYTF
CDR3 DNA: TGTGCCAGCTCACCCGGGTCCCCTGGTTATGGCTACACCTTC

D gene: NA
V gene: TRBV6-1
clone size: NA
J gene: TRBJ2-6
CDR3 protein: CASSGEDAGANVLTF
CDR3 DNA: TGTGCCAGCAGTGGGGAGGATGCTGGGGCCAACGTCCTGACTTTC

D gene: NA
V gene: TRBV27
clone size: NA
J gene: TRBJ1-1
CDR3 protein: CASSWYRAGDTEAFF
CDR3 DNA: TGTGCCAGCAGTTGGTACAGGGCAGGCGACACTGAAGCTTTCTTT

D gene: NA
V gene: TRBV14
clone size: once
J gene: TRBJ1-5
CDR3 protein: CASSQEKAGILNQPQHF
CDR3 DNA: TGTGCCAGCAGCCAAGAGAAGGCGGGGATCCTCAATCAGCCCCAGCATTTT

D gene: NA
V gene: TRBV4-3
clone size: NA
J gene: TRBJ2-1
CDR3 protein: CASSQDAEAYNEQFF
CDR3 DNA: TGCGCCAGCAGCCAAGATGCGGAGGCCTACAATGAGCAGTTCTTC

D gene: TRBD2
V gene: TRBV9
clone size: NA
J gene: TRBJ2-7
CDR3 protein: CASSVGGGAYEQYF
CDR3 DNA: TGTGCCAGCAGCGTAGGCGGGGGGGCCTACGAGCAGTACTTC

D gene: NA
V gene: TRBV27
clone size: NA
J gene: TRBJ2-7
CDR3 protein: CASSLRRHRSYEQYF
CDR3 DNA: TGTGCCAGCAGTTTAAGGCGACACCGATCCTACGAGCAGTACTTC

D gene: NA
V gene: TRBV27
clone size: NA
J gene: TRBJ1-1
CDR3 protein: CASSFGGTNTEAFF
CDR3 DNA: TGTGCCAGCAGTTTTGGGGGGACGAACACTGAAGCTTTCTTT

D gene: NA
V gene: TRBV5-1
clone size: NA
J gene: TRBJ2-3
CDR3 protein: CASSLGASSSTDTQYF
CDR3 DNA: TGCGCCAGCAGCTTGGGGGCTAGCTCTAGCACAGATACGCAGTATTTT

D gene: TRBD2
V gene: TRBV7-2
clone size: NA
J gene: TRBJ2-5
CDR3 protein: CASSPLAGGLQETQYF
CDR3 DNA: TGTGCCAGCAGCCCTCTAGCGGGGGGCCTCCAAGAGACCCAGTACTTC

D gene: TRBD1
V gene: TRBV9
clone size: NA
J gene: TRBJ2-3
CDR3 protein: CASSVGTGSRDTQYF
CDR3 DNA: TGTGCCAGCAGCGTAGGGACAGGGTCTAGGGATACGCAGTATTTT

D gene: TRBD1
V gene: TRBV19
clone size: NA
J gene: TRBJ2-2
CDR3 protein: CASSRTGDAGELFF
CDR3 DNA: TGTGCCAGTAGCCGGACAGGGGACGCCGGGGAGCTGTTTTTT

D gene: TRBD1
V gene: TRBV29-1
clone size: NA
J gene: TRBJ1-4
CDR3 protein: CSVLTGANEKLFF
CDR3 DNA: TGCAGCGTTCTAACAGGGGCGAATGAAAAACTGTTTTTT

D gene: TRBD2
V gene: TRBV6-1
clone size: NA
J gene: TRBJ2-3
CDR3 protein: CASRVSGSPQEYF
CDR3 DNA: TGTGCCAGCAGAGTCAGCGGGAGTCCGCAGGAGTATTTT

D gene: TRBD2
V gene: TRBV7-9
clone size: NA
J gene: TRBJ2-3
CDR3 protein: CASRPGLAGVSTDTQYF
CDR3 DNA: TGTGCCAGCAGACCAGGACTAGCGGGCGTTAGCACAGATACGCAGTATTTT

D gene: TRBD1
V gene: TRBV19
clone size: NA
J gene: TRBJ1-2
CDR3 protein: CASSPGQLANYGYTF
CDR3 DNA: TGTGCCAGTAGCCCGGGACAGCTCGCCAACTATGGCTACACCTTC

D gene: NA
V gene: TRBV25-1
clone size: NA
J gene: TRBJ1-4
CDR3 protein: CANRNTGTEKLFF
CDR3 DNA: TGTGCCAACAGGAACACAGGGACTGAAAAACTGTTTTTT

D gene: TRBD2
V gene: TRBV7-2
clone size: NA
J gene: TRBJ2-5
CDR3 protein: CASSWGGEGWETQYF
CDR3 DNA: TGTGCCAGCAGCTGGGGGGGAGAGGGTTGGGAGACCCAGTACTTC

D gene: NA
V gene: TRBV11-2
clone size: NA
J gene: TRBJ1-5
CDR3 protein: CASARRVEGPQHF
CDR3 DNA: TGTGCCAGCGCTCGACGGGTGGAAGGGCCCCAGCATTTT

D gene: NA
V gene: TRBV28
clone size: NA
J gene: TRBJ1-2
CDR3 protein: CASSWLTRVSDGYTF
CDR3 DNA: TGTGCCAGCAGTTGGTTGACCAGGGTGTCAGATGGCTACACCTTC

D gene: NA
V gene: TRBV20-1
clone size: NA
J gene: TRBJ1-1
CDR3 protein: CSATLGVKAFF
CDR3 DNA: TGCAGTGCTACCCTCGGGGTTAAAGCTTTCTTT